These 31 T cell receptor beta chains were all obtained from the same sample, sequenced in a study of shared clonotypes between healthy human individuals (dated by TCRdb to 2018 to 2020). Library preparation employed the immunoSEQ multiplex PCR assay. TCRdb took over this immuneACCESS table, retaining in-frame rearrangements with V and J assigned. Such tables are incomplete; in checked studies, under half of the missing clones stem from an unresolved V gene, and the remainder is unexplained. This sample holds some 1 million clones; around 74% were observed only once. The top ten clonotypes cover 1.4% to 1.5% of the sample. Sequencing was done on a sample of memory CD4+ T cells sorted from blood. According to the study, the label for this sample's cell subset or site signals: CD45RA-negative fraction. All receptors derive from a man aged 18 to 29 in good health.

This clone was picked up many times. One junction end disagrees with the germline gene, perhaps due to a read error. The V call is TRBV7-8, the J call TRBJ1-5; D is unclear. The CDR3 covers 13 residues. Germline CDR1 reads SGHVS; CDR2 reads FQNEAQ. The DNA for the CDR3 is TGTGCCATCAGCAGGAATCTCGATCAGCCCCAGCATTTT. It encodes CAISRNLDQPQHF.

The chain has TRBV4-1 and TRBJ1-6; 8 bases fit TRBD1. Trimming took 0 bases from V and 12 from J; bases not matched to a gene: 7. Germline V gene lookup returns CDR1 MGHRA and CDR2 YSYEKL. The CDR3 loop spans 15 amino acids. This chain's CDR3 is CASSQERQGRGPLHF. The CDR3 DNA sequence: TGCGCCAGCAGCCAAGAGAGACAGGGGCGCGGACCCCTCCACTTT.

This clone was detected once. The J gene is TRBJ1-6, the V gene TRBV28; weak D call: TRBD1 (6 bases). CDR1 and CDR2 (germline): MDHEN, SYDVKM. The germline V and J ends were trimmed by 5 bases and 4 bases, with 9 bases remaining between them. CDR3 length: 14 amino acids. CDR3 DNA: TGTGCCAGCAGTCCGACAGGTTATAATTCACCCCTCCACTTT. This sequence encodes CASSPTGYNSPLHF.

This chain joins TRBV28 and TRBJ2-7; 8 nucleotides align to TRBD1. Germline lookup yields CDR1 MDHEN and CDR2 SYDVKM. CDR3 size: 14 residues. V lost 5 bases, J lost 7 bases, and 10 bases stayed unmatched. The CDR3 DNA is TGTGCCAGCAGTCCCCCCAGGGGGCGCCGAGAGCAGTACTTC. Translation: CASSPPRGRREQYF.

The chain is built from TRBV27 and TRBJ2-1; 8 bases match TRBD2. CDR1 and CDR2 (germline): MNHEY, SMNVEV (reference sequence). Trimming cost V 2 bases and J 4 bases; bases outside gene matches: 7. The CDR3 is 16 amino acids. CDR3 DNA: TGTGCCAGCAGTTTACGTTTCCGGGGGGGTTACAATGAGCAGTTCTTC. Translating it yields CASSLRFRGGYNEQFF.

This clone was found a few times. The V gene is TRBV7-2, the J gene TRBJ1-6; D is unclear. Per germline, CDR1 SGHTA and CDR2 FQGNSA. This CDR3 has 13 residues. The germline V and J ends were trimmed by 5 bases and 13 bases, with 15 bases remaining between them. The CDR3 loop is CASSPSGADPLHF. DNA for the CDR3: TGTGCCAGCAGCCCGTCGGGAGCCGACCCCCTCCACTTT. Full variable domain (remainder filled in from reference TRBV7-2 and TRBJ1-6): GAGVSQSPSNKVTEKGKDVELRCDPISGHTALYWYRQSLGQGLEFLIYFQGNSAPDKSGLPSDRFSAERTGGSVSTLTIQRTQQEDSAVYLCASSPSGADPLHFGNGTRLTVT.

V usage is TRBV6-5 and J usage is TRBJ2-7, with D perhaps matching TRBD2 (5 bases). V lost 0 bases and J lost 5, with 14 bases in between. The CDR3 covers 15 residues. The germline V gene encodes CDR1 MNHEY and CDR2 SVGAGI. CDR3 residues: CASSYSRTWRNEQYF. The CDR3 nucleotides read TGTGCCAGCAGTTACTCTCGGACTTGGAGGAACGAGCAGTACTTC.

This chain connects TRBV6-6 to TRBJ2-1; TRBD2 agrees at 10 bases. Germline lookup yields CDR1 MNHNY and CDR2 SVGAGI (reference sequence). V trimming: 6 bases; J trimming: 6 bases; junction bases outside the gene matches: 5. This CDR3 has 14 residues. The CDR3 sequence is CASRRTSGINEQFF. Here the CDR3 DNA reads TGTGCCAGCAGACGGACTAGCGGTATCAATGAGCAGTTCTTC.

The chain is built from TRBV28 and TRBJ1-4, with 7 bases aligning to TRBD1. Germline CDR1 is MDHEN and CDR2 is SYDVKM. This CDR3 has 14 amino acids. The J segment lost 8 bases and the V segment lost 7 bases, leaving 10 bases of the junction unmatched. CDR3 bases: TGTGCCAGCAATAGACAGGGCTTAGGAGAAAAACTGTTTTTT. Its translation: CASNRQGLGEKLFF.

This clone was picked up a small number of times. The chain couples TRBV4-1 to TRBJ2-7; no clear D gene. Trimming shortened V by 6 bases and J by 0 bases, and 15 bases separated the two germline ends. The length of the CDR3 is 15 residues. Per germline, CDR1 MGHRA and CDR2 YSYEKL. CDR3 residues: CASRPEQASSYEQYF. The CDR3 coding sequence is TGCGCCAGCAGACCTGAGCAAGCGAGCTCCTACGAGCAGTACTTC.

The CDR3 coding sequence is TGTGCCAGCAGTGACCCAGCGGGAGGTACAGATACGCAGTATTTT. It codes for CASSDPAGGTDTQYF. The gene calls are TRBV2 and TRBJ2-3, with 9 bases aligning to TRBD2. Per germline, CDR1 SNHLY and CDR2 FYNNEI. V gave up 3 bases and J gave up 3 bases; unmatched junction bases: 4. There are 15 residues in the CDR3.

This chain links TRBV14 with TRBJ2-1, with 7 bases aligning to TRBD1. CDR3 length equals 13 residues. Germline V CDR1 and CDR2: SGHDN, FVKESK. Trimming cost V 4 bases and J 5 bases; bases outside gene matches: 2. CDR3 loop: CASSPDRNNEQFF. CDR3 sequence (DNA): TGTGCCAGCAGCCCGGACAGGAACAATGAGCAGTTCTTC.

The chain employs TRBV6-6 and TRBJ2-1; the D gene is possibly TRBD2 (6 bases). The CDR3 extends over 16 amino acids. V lost 2 bases, J lost 0 bases, and 11 bases lay in between. The V gene's germline CDR1 is MNHNY and CDR2 SVGAGI (reference sequence). The CDR3 reads CASSYRTSISYNEQFF. The CDR3 DNA sequence: TGTGCCAGCAGTTACAGAACTAGCATCTCCTACAATGAGCAGTTCTTC.

J is TRBJ1-1 and V is TRBV27, with D hard to call. The V gene lost 6 bases and the J gene lost 0 bases, with 11 bases spanning the gap. Germline CDR1 and CDR2: MNHEY and SMNVEV (reference sequence). This CDR3 has 14 residues. In nucleotides, the CDR3 is TGTGCCAGCAGCCGAGTAGGGCTGAACACTGAAGCTTTCTTT. This translates into CASSRVGLNTEAFF.

The genes are TRBV10-2 and TRBJ2-5; TRBD1 or TRBD2 may be the D gene (5 bases each). Trimming left V 7 bases short and J 8 bases short, with 14 bases between. Per the germline V gene, CDR1 is WSHSY and CDR2 is SAAADI. CDR3 size: 12 residues. The CDR3: CASNAQRGTQYF. The CDR3 region has the DNA TGCGCCAGCAATGCCCAGAGGGGAACCCAGTACTTC.

At least ten counts were recorded for this clone. V gene TRBV23-1 combines with J gene TRBJ2-3; D might be TRBD2 (5 bases). TRBV23-1 is assigned to the ORF class and has an uncertain function. The germline V and J ends were trimmed by 7 bases and 8 bases, with 25 bases remaining between them. This CDR3 comprises 16 residues. CDR3: CASKRIIRSGDSTQYF. In DNA form, the CDR3 reads TGCGCCAGCAAACGAATAATCAGGTCCGGGGATAGTACGCAGTATTTT.

This rearrangement joins TRBV30 to TRBJ2-7, with TRBD1 as a possible D gene (6 bases). The CDR3 sequence is 13 residues long. Germline V lookup: CDR1 GTSNPN, CDR2 SVGIG (reference sequence). V was clipped by 8 bases and J by 4 bases, with 18 bases between them. In DNA form, the CDR3 reads TGTGCCGCCGGTCAGGGGAATGCTTACGAGCAGTACTTC. It yields the protein CAAGQGNAYEQYF.

The V call is TRBV7-2, the J call TRBJ1-1, with TRBD1 matching 9 bases. The CDR3 has 15 amino acids. Germline assignment: CDR1 SGHTA and CDR2 FQGNSA. After removal of 2 bases from V and 1 base from J, the junction contained 2 bases not matched to a gene. The CDR3 loop reads CASSLWGQGNTEAFF. As DNA, the CDR3 is TGTGCCAGCAGCTTATGGGGACAGGGGAACACTGAAGCTTTCTTT.

This chain joins TRBV2 and TRBJ1-2, with 7 nucleotides matching TRBD1. J gave up 8 bases and V 2 bases, and 11 bases lay outside the gene matches. Germline assignment: CDR1 SNHLY and CDR2 FYNNEI. The CDR3 runs 15 residues. The CDR3 coding sequence is TGTGCCAGCAGTGAATCGGCGACAGGGCTGAAGGGCTACACCTTC. This sequence encodes CASSESATGLKGYTF.

The chain uses TRBV30 and TRBJ2-2, with a possible D match to TRBD1 (6 bases). This CDR3 contains 15 residues. Germline CDR1 reads GTSNPN; CDR2 reads SVGIG (reference sequence). The V gene lost 2 bases and the J gene lost 6 bases, with 16 bases spanning the gap. The CDR3 nucleotides read TGTGCCTGGAGTTCCCGACAGGTTGGAGCCGGGGAGCTGTTTTTT. It yields the protein CAWSSRQVGAGELFF.

This clone was detected only a few times. The V and J genes are TRBV6-6 and TRBJ1-1; unclear D gene. CDR3 length: 10 amino acids. The V gene lost 2 bases and the J gene lost 5 bases, with 0 bases spanning the gap. Germline V gene sequence: CDR1 MNHNY, CDR2 SVGAGI (reference sequence). CDR3 residues: CASSYTEAFF. CDR3 DNA: TGTGCCAGCAGTTACACTGAAGCTTTCTTT.

The V and J genes are TRBV15 and TRBJ2-1; the match to TRBD1 covers 9 bases. This CDR3 spans 16 amino acids. Trimming took 0 bases from V and 2 from J; bases not matched to a gene: 2. Per the germline V gene, CDR1 is LNHNV and CDR2 is YYDKDF (reference sequence). The CDR3 loop is CATSRDGQGTYNEQFF. For the CDR3, the DNA is TGTGCCACCAGCAGAGATGGACAGGGGACCTACAATGAGCAGTTCTTC.

The chain links TRBV7-3 to TRBJ2-7, with D possibly matching TRBD1 (6 bases). This CDR3 region has 15 residues. Germline-derived CDR1 and CDR2 are SGHTA and FQGTGA. Trimming removed 4 bases at V and 7 bases at J, with 20 bases between. The CDR3 DNA reads TGTGCCAGCAGCTCATCAGGGGCCCCCGCGAGGGAGCAGTACTTC. Protein: CASSSSGAPAREQYF.

The gene calls are TRBV7-9 and TRBJ2-3; perhaps TRBD2 as D (5 bases). The germline V and J ends were trimmed by 0 bases and 0 bases, with 7 bases remaining between them. Germline CDR1 reads SEHNR; CDR2 reads FQNEAQ (reference sequence). The CDR3 has 15 residues. Here the CDR3 reads CASSLAGSSTDTQYF. CDR3 nucleotide sequence: TGTGCCAGCAGCTTAGCAGGGAGCAGCACAGATACGCAGTATTTT.

The chain is built from TRBV10-3 and TRBJ1-1; D is undetermined. CDR1 and CDR2 (germline): ENHRY, SYGVKD. The CDR3 has 15 amino acids. The V end was cut by 0 bases, the J end by 0 bases, with 8 bases between. The CDR3: CAISESGLMNTEAFF. For the CDR3, the DNA is TGTGCCATCAGTGAGTCCGGCCTGATGAACACTGAAGCTTTCTTT.

The V and J genes are TRBV6-1 and TRBJ2-5; 10 nucleotides agree with TRBD1. The CDR3 has 14 amino acids. CDR1 is MNHNS, CDR2 SASEGT, per germline. The V and J ends lost 5 bases and 5 bases, in that order; junction bases with no gene match: 5. CDR3 bases: TGTGCCAGCAGTCGGGACAGGGGTTTTGAGACCCAGTACTTC. Translated, it gives CASSRDRGFETQYF.

This CDR3 reads CASSGTLAGKRFVNEQFF. CDR3 DNA sequence: TGTGCCAGTAGCGGTACGCTAGCGGGGAAGAGGTTCGTCAATGAGCAGTTCTTC. The V call is TRBV19, the J call TRBJ2-1; 9 positions match TRBD2. The junction had 18 bases not matched to a gene; V was cut back by 6 bases and J by 6 bases. Per germline, CDR1 LNHDA and CDR2 SQIVND (reference sequence). This CDR3 is built from 18 residues.

The chain uses TRBV19 and TRBJ1-5, with D possibly matching TRBD1 (6 bases). The CDR3 sequence is 16 residues long. The germline V and J ends were trimmed by 7 bases and 5 bases, with 21 bases remaining between them. The V gene's germline CDR1 is LNHDA and CDR2 SQIVND (reference sequence). The CDR3 protein is CASTIGQLGRDQPQHF. The CDR3 nucleotides are TGTGCCAGTACCATCGGACAGCTCGGCAGGGATCAGCCCCAGCATTTT. The full variable domain, its missing parts supplied by reference TRBV19 and TRBJ1-5, is DGGITQSPKYLFRKEGQNVTLSCEQNLNHDAMYWYRQDPGQGLRLIYYSQIVNDFQKGDIAEGYSVSREKKESFPLTVTSAQKNPTAFYLCASTIGQLGRDQPQHFGDGTRLSIL.

The genes are TRBV6-6 and TRBJ2-3; 7 bases fit TRBD2. The V gene's germline CDR1 is MNHNY and CDR2 SVGAGI (reference sequence). With V trimmed by 4 bases and J by 1 base, 8 bases remained unmatched. The CDR3 length is 16 residues. CDR3 sequence: CASSSRAGIGTDTQYF. CDR3 nucleotides: TGTGCCAGCAGTTCTAGAGCGGGGATCGGCACAGATACGCAGTATTTT.

The rearrangement links TRBV5-1 to TRBJ1-5; the D gene is possibly TRBD1 (5 bases). The germline V and J ends were trimmed by 4 bases and 5 bases, with 10 bases remaining between them. Germline loops: CDR1 SGHRS, CDR2 YFSETQ. The CDR3 totals 13 residues. This CDR3 is CASSPEGHQPQHF. Written as DNA, the CDR3 is TGCGCCAGCAGCCCGGAGGGACATCAGCCCCAGCATTTT.

The gene calls are TRBV7-3 and TRBJ1-1; TRBD1 agrees at 11 bases. The germline V gene has CDR1 SGHTA and CDR2 FQGTGA. The CDR3 runs 13 residues. V shed 5 bases, J shed 12 bases, and the junction held 8 bases outside the gene matches. In DNA form, the CDR3 reads TGTGCCAGCAGCCCCGGGACAGGGGGGGAAACTTTCTTT. Its translation: CASSPGTGGETFF.